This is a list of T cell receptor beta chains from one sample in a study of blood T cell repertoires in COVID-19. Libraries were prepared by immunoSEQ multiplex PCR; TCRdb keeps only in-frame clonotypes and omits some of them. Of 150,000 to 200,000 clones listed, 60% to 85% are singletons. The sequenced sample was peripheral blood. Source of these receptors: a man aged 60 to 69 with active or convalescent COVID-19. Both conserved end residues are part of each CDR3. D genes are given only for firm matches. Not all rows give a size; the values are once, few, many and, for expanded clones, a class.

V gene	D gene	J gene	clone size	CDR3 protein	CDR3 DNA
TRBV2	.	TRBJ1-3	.	CASSVPGSTIYF	TGTGCCAGCAGTGTACCGGGGAGCACCATATATTTT
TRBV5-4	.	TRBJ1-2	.	CASSTYSFGGGYTF	TGTGCCAGCAGCACCTACAGTTTTGGGGGCGGCTACACCTTC
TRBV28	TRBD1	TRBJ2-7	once	CASSLPDRGNLFYEQYF	TGTGCCAGCAGTTTACCGGACAGGGGGAACCTTTTCTACGAGCAGTACTTC
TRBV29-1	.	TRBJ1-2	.	CSVDSGYGYTF	TGCAGCGTTGATTCGGGGTATGGCTACACCTTC
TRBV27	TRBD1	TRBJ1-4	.	CASSPQPGQGWGEKLFF	TGTGCCAGCAGTCCCCAACCGGGACAGGGTTGGGGCGAAAAACTGTTTTTT
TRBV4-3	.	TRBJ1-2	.	CASSQTGTRGYTF	TGCGCCAGCAGCCAGACAGGTACTCGGGGCTACACCTTC
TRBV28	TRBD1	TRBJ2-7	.	CASSLGGQAYEQYF	TGTGCCAGCAGTTTGGGGGGACAGGCCTACGAGCAGTACTTC
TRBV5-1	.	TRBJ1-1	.	CASSLARGNTEAFF	TGCGCCAGCAGCTTGGCCAGGGGGAACACTGAAGCTTTCTTT
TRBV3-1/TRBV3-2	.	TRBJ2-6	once	CASSHGTGSSSGANVLTF	TGTGCCAGCAGCCATGGTACGGGGTCGAGCTCTGGGGCCAACGTCCTGACTTTC
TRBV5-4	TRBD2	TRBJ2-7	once	CASSSGTSIYEQYF	TGTGCCAGCAGCTCCGGGACTAGTATCTACGAGCAGTACTTC
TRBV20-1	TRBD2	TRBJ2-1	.	CSASTGTSGSLDEQFF	TGCAGTGCCAGTACCGGGACTAGCGGGAGTCTGGATGAGCAGTTCTTC